This is a list of T cell receptor beta chains from one sample in a study of blood T cell dynamics during melanoma immunotherapy. Method: immunoSEQ multiplex PCR; TCRdb's copy keeps in-frame clones and lacks some. The repertoire includes about 17,000 clones, roughly nine tenths of them detected once, and roughly 7.2% sits in the top ten. The sequenced sample was blood, obtained from a patient treated with checkpoint blockade. The receptors were gathered from a human donor with melanoma. Each CDR3 is given with its conserved first and last residue. The D gene is left open where the match is weak. Clone size, where shown, is once, few, many, or a class for clones that have expanded.

j_call clone_size d_call v_call cdr3_nt cdr3_aa
TRBJ1-1 - - TRBV7-9 TGTGCCAGCAGCTTACAGAGGGTCACTGAAGCTTTCTTT CASSLQRVTEAFF
TRBJ1-3 few - TRBV7-2 TGTGCCAGCAGTTACGGGAGGCAGGGCTCTGGAAACACCATATATTTT CASSYGRQGSGNTIYF
TRBJ2-1 few - TRBV7-2 TGTGCCAGCAGCTCCATCTCCTACAATGAGCAGTTCTTC CASSSISYNEQFF
TRBJ1-5 - TRBD1 TRBV6-6 TGTGCCAGCAGGCACGGGGACAGGGGGACCCAGCCCCAGCATTTT CASRHGDRGTQPQHF
TRBJ1-4 - TRBD1 TRBV7-8 TGTGCCAGCAGCAGGGGACAGGGAGAAAAACTGTTTTTT CASSRGQGEKLFF
TRBJ1-2 - - TRBV6-5 TGTGCCAGCAGTTACTCGGGGCAGTCCTATGGCTACACCTTC CASSYSGQSYGYTF
TRBJ1-2 - TRBD1 TRBV27 TGTGCCAGCAGTTCCAGGGGGTCTAGCTATGGCTACACCTTC CASSSRGSSYGYTF
TRBJ2-6 - - TRBV28 TGTGCCAGCAGTTGGACAGCTGGGGCCAACGTCCTGACTTTC CASSWTAGANVLTF
TRBJ1-5 - TRBD1 TRBV19 TGTGCCAGTAGTATGGAGACAGGGTGGGTCGAACGGGGTCAGCCCCAGCATTTT CASSMETGWVERGQPQHF
TRBJ1-2 - TRBD1 TRBV7-2 TGTGCCAGCAGAAGGGACAGAGGGGGCTACACCTTC CASRRDRGGYTF
TRBJ1-1 - - TRBV15 TGTGCCACCAGCAGAGATAGGCGACACAACACTGAAGCTTTCTTT CATSRDRRHNTEAFF
TRBJ2-7 - - TRBV13 TGTGCCAGCAGCTCCGGGACAACAACCCGAGACTACGAGCAGTACTTC CASSSGTTTRDYEQYF
TRBJ2-7 - TRBD1 TRBV10-3 TGTGCCATCAGCCCGGGACAGAGCTACGAGCAGTACTTC CAISPGQSYEQYF
TRBJ2-7 - - TRBV28 TGTGCCAGCAGTGATCCCCGGGGGTTTCGGGAGCAGTACTTC CASSDPRGFREQYF
TRBJ2-2 - - TRBV7-9 TGTGCCAGCAGCTTAATGACCACCGGGGAGCTGTTTTTT CASSLMTTGELFF
TRBJ2-7 - - TRBV28 TGTGCCAGCAGTTCCTACAGGGCCTACGAGCAGTACTTC CASSSYRAYEQYF
TRBJ2-7 - TRBD1 TRBV18 TGTGCCAGCTCACCACCGAAATATGAGGAACAGGGGAACTCCTACGAGCAGTACTTC CASSPPKYEEQGNSYEQYF
TRBJ1-1 - - TRBV5-1 TGCGCCAGCAGCCCCAGGAGCATGAACACTGAAGCTTTCTTT CASSPRSMNTEAFF
TRBJ1-3 - - TRBV27 TGTGCCAGCAGTTTACAGCGGGGAAACACCATATATTTT CASSLQRGNTIYF
TRBJ2-1 - - TRBV11-3 TGTGCCAGCAGCTTAGATCAATACAATGAGCAGTTCTTC CASSLDQYNEQFF
TRBJ2-2 - TRBD1 TRBV5-1 TGCGCCAGCAGCCTAGGACAGGGTGAGACCGGGGAGCTGTTTTTT CASSLGQGETGELFF
TRBJ1-1 - - TRBV4-3 TGCGCCAGCAGCCAAGAGGCCGGGACACTGAACACTGAAGCTTTCTTT CASSQEAGTLNTEAFF
TRBJ2-5 - - TRBV7-2 TGTGCCAGCAGGTTAACAGGAGCTCAAGAGACCCAGTACTTC CASRLTGAQETQYF
TRBJ2-7 once TRBD2 TRBV5-4 TGTGCCAGCAGCCCGTGGAGCGGGAGACAATACGAGCAGTACTTC CASSPWSGRQYEQYF
TRBJ1-1 - - TRBV28 TGTGCCACCGGCCCCCTGAACACTGAAGCTTTCTTT CATGPLNTEAFF
TRBJ2-1 - - TRBV9 TGTGCCAGCAGCTCCCGAGGGCCGGGGAGGAGGGTCAATGAGCAGTTCTTC CASSSRGPGRRVNEQFF
TRBJ2-7 few TRBD2 TRBV30 TGTGCCTGGAGTGGAACCTCTAGCGGGATGGGCTACGAGCAGTACTTC CAWSGTSSGMGYEQYF
TRBJ2-7 - TRBD2 TRBV29-1 TGCAGCGTTCAACCAACTAGCGGGAGCCCGTACGAGCAGTACTTC CSVQPTSGSPYEQYF
TRBJ2-7 - TRBD2 TRBV5-8 TGTGCCAGCAGCTGGGGGACTAGCGGGAGCAGCGAGCAGTACTTC CASSWGTSGSSEQYF
TRBJ1-4 - - TRBV2 TGTGCCAGCAGCCGCGGGACTGTTTTATCCAATGAAAAACTGTTTTTT CASSRGTVLSNEKLFF
TRBJ2-1 - - TRBV25-1 TGTGCCAGCAGTGAGGTCGACAGAAACAACAATGAGCAGTTCTTC CASSEVDRNNNEQFF
TRBJ2-7 - TRBD1 TRBV11-1 TGTGCCAGCAGGAGGGACAGGAGCTCCTACGAGCAGTACTTC CASRRDRSSYEQYF
TRBJ2-2 - - TRBV5-1 TGCGCCAGCAGCCGGGACTTAAACACCGGGGAGCTGTTTTTT CASSRDLNTGELFF
TRBJ2-7 - - TRBV28 TGTGCCAGCAGGCTCCTAGGGTCCTACGAGCAGTACTTC CASRLLGSYEQYF
TRBJ2-7 once - TRBV28 TGTGCCAGCAGTGTGACAGGCTCTCTCGCCTACGAGCAGTACTTC CASSVTGSLAYEQYF
TRBJ1-3 - - TRBV19 TGTGCCAGTGGACGGAGCTCCTCTGGAAACACCATATATTTT CASGRSSSGNTIYF
TRBJ1-1 few - TRBV7-9 TGTGCCAGCAGCGGGTCGAACACTGAAGCTTTCTTT CASSGSNTEAFF
TRBJ2-1 - - TRBV13 TGTGCCAGCAGCTTCCGGGACCCCTACAATGAGCAGTTCTTC CASSFRDPYNEQFF
TRBJ2-3 - - TRBV4-2 TGTGCCAGCAGCCAAGAGGTACGGGAGATATCCGATACGCAGTATTTT CASSQEVREISDTQYF
TRBJ2-3 - - TRBV27 TGTGCCAGCAGTCCGAGACAGGAAAGCACAGATACGCAGTATTTT CASSPRQESTDTQYF
TRBJ2-5 - - TRBV12-5 TGTGCTAGTGGTTTGGTCCGAGAGGAGGGGAGGGAGACCCAGTACTTC CASGLVREEGRETQYF
TRBJ2-1 - TRBD2 TRBV7-2 TGTGCCAGCAGCTTAAGTTTAGCGGGAGGGGATGAGCAGTTCTTC CASSLSLAGGDEQFF
TRBJ1-4 - TRBD1 TRBV19 TGTGCCAGTAGTACCGGGACAGGGACTAATGAAAAACTGTTTTTT CASSTGTGTNEKLFF
TRBJ2-1 once TRBD2 TRBV28 TGTGCCAGCAGTTTAAGGTCTAGCGGGAGGGCGCTGCCAAACAATGAGCAGTTCTTC CASSLRSSGRALPNNEQFF
TRBJ2-3 - TRBD2 TRBV7-9 TGTGCCAGCAGCGCTGGACTAGCGGAGAGCACAGATACGCAGTATTTT CASSAGLAESTDTQYF
TRBJ2-7 - - TRBV11-1 TGTGCCAGCAGCTTAGGACGGGAGTTCGACGAGCAGTACTTC CASSLGREFDEQYF
TRBJ2-7 - - TRBV19 TGTGCCAGTAGTCCCGTAAGCGGATCCTACGAGCAGTACTTC CASSPVSGSYEQYF
TRBJ2-1 - TRBD2 TRBV15 TGTGCCACCAGCATTCTAGCGGCAACCTACAATGAGCAGTTCTTC CATSILAATYNEQFF
TRBJ2-7 - - TRBV19 TGTGCCAGTAGTATCATGGGAGCCCCCTACGAGCAGTACTTC CASSIMGAPYEQYF
TRBJ2-2 - TRBD2 TRBV4-2 TGTGCCAGCAGCCAAGATGAGGCTAGCGGGAGGAACACCGGGGAGCTGTTTTTT CASSQDEASGRNTGELFF
TRBJ1-2 - - TRBV19 TGTGCCAGTAGCCGCCCGGGGACATTGGGGGACTATGGCTACACCTTC CASSRPGTLGDYGYTF
TRBJ2-7 - - TRBV6-5 TGTGCCAGCAGTTGGTCAAGTTCCTACGAGCAGTACTTC CASSWSSSYEQYF
TRBJ2-7 few - TRBV5-5 TGTGCCAGCAGCTTGAGCTCCTACGAGCAGTACTTC CASSLSSYEQYF
TRBJ1-4 - - TRBV20-1 TGCAGTGCTATGACACCTGAAAAACTGTTTTTT CSAMTPEKLFF
TRBJ2-1 - TRBD2 TRBV10-3 TGTGCCATCAGCCCGGTTGCGGGAGGACTCAATGAGCAGTTCTTC CAISPVAGGLNEQFF